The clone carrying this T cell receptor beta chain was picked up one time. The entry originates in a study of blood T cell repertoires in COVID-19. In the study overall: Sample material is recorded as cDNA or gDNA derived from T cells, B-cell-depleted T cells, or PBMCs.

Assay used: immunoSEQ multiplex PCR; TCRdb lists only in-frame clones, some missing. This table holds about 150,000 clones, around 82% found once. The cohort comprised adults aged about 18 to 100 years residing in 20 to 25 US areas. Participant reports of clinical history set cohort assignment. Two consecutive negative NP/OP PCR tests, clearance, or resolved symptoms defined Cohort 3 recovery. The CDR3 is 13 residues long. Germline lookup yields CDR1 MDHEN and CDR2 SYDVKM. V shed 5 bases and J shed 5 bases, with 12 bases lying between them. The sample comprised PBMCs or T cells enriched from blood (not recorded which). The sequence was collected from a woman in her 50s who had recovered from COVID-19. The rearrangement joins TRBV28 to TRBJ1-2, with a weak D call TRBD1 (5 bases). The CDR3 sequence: CASSDGRGYGYTF. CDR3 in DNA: TGTGCCAGCAGTGACGGGCGGGGGTATGGCTACACCTTC.